This TCR beta chain was identified during a study of OX40 agonist ivuxolimab in advanced cancers. The CDR3 sequence is 15 residues long. The V end was cut by 1 base, the J end by 1 base, with 10 bases between. From germline, CDR1 is MDHEN and CDR2 SYDVKM. The repertoire was sequenced with immunoSEQ multiplex PCR; TCRdb's copy has only in-frame clones and lacks some. In the table there are 60,000 to 75,000 clones, around 90% of which are singletons. J is TRBJ1-1 and V is TRBV28; D remains ambiguous. The receptor was isolated from an adult with an advanced solid tumor such as melanoma, head and neck, liver or kidney cancer. Sequencing used CD4+ or CD8+ T cells sorted from blood, obtained in a trial of the OX40 agonist ivuxolimab. The CDR3 DNA sequence: TGTGCCAGCAGTTTATTTAAAAAGGGGAACACTGAAGCTTTCTTT. Translating gives CASSLFKKGNTEAFF.